This TCR beta chain was retrieved from a study of T cells in Graves' hyperthyroidism and ophthalmopathy. General study points: Most thyroid clonotypes expanded above 0.001 were also detected in blood. Ophthalmopathy onset followed model prediction by a median about seven months.

TCR beta CDR3 sequences were amplified from RNA transcripts. RT-PCR in the first round (using the HTBI primer set) targeted the TCR CDR3. TCRdb re-called the multiplex PCR reads through MiXCR, storing one row per CDR3 protein. This sample carries roughly 160,000 distinct CDR3 sequences, about 9.4% of them seen once, and the ten largest clones take 22%. This CDR3 spans 15 amino acids. Unmatched junction bases numbered 5, after V lost 3 bases and J lost 0 bases. CDR1 and CDR2 (germline): SQVTM, ANQGSEA. This clonotype was counted at least ten times. The antigen is undetermined. J is TRBJ2-1 and V is TRBV29-1; TRBD2 matches 7 bases. This sequence originates from a woman aged 18 to 35 with Graves' hyperthyroidism that later progressed to Graves' ophthalmopathy. The sequencing sample was made of blood. In DNA, the CDR3 is TGCAGCGTTGACGGGCGGGAGAGCTCCTACAATGAGCAGTTCTTC. This gives the protein CSVDGRESSYNEQFF.